Listed below are T cell receptor beta chains from one sample, sequenced in a study of blood T cell repertoires in COVID-19. Measured with immunoSEQ multiplex PCR; TCRdb has only the in-frame clones, and not every one. This table holds about 190,000 clones, 70% to 90% found once. Sequencing was carried out using peripheral blood. These receptors originate from a woman between 25 and 40 years old with acute or convalescent COVID-19. Each CDR3 is given with its conserved first and last residue. A D gene is named only where the DNA matches it firmly. Not all rows give a size; the values are once, few, many and, for expanded clones, a class.

j_gene: TRBJ1-5; abundance: .; d_gene: TRBD1; v_gene: TRBV19; CDR3nt: TGTGCCAGTAGTGGGGACAGGAATCAGCCCCAGCATTTT; CDR3aa: CASSGDRNQPQHF
j_gene: TRBJ2-7; abundance: .; d_gene: TRBD1; v_gene: TRBV24-1; CDR3nt: TGTGCCACCTCATCCGGGACAGGGTTTAGAGAGCAGTACTTC; CDR3aa: CATSSGTGFREQYF
j_gene: TRBJ2-1; abundance: .; d_gene: TRBD2; v_gene: TRBV28; CDR3nt: TGTGCCAGCACCCTTTTTCGCGGGAGGGTGAGGTACAATGAGCAGTTCTTC; CDR3aa: CASTLFRGRVRYNEQFF
j_gene: TRBJ1-1; abundance: .; d_gene: .; v_gene: TRBV5-1; CDR3nt: TGCGCCAGCAGCTTCTCCGGGAGCACTGAAGCTTTCTTT; CDR3aa: CASSFSGSTEAFF
j_gene: TRBJ1-1; abundance: .; d_gene: .; v_gene: TRBV11-2; CDR3nt: TGTGCCAGCAGCCCCCGGGGGGCCGCTGAAGCTTTCTTT; CDR3aa: CASSPRGAAEAFF
j_gene: TRBJ2-3; abundance: .; d_gene: .; v_gene: TRBV6-5; CDR3nt: TGTGCCACCCCGAGAGGGACAGATACGCAGTATTTT; CDR3aa: CATPRGTDTQYF
j_gene: TRBJ2-4; abundance: .; d_gene: .; v_gene: TRBV5-1; CDR3nt: TGCGCCACCAACCCCCCGGGAACCAAAAACATTCAGTACTTC; CDR3aa: CATNPPGTKNIQYF
j_gene: TRBJ2-5; abundance: .; d_gene: TRBD1; v_gene: TRBV5-1; CDR3nt: TGCGCCAGCAGCAACAGGTTCCAGGGGGCTCAAGAGACCCAGTACTTC; CDR3aa: CASSNRFQGAQETQYF
j_gene: TRBJ2-7; abundance: .; d_gene: TRBD1; v_gene: TRBV28; CDR3nt: TGTGCCAGCCGCCGGGACAGGGGGCGTGAGCAGTACTTC; CDR3aa: CASRRDRGREQYF
j_gene: TRBJ1-6; abundance: .; d_gene: TRBD1; v_gene: TRBV5-4; CDR3nt: TGTGCCAGCAGCTGGGACAGGGCTAATTCACCCCTCCACTTT; CDR3aa: CASSWDRANSPLHF
j_gene: TRBJ2-1; abundance: .; d_gene: .; v_gene: TRBV5-1; CDR3nt: TGCGCCAGCAGCTTGGGACAAACCGGCCGGAATGAGCAGTTCTTC; CDR3aa: CASSLGQTGRNEQFF
j_gene: TRBJ1-1; abundance: .; d_gene: TRBD1; v_gene: TRBV6-6; CDR3nt: TGTGCCAGCAGCGGGATCGGGACAGTCGAAGCTTTCTTT; CDR3aa: CASSGIGTVEAFF
j_gene: TRBJ2-2; abundance: once; d_gene: TRBD1; v_gene: TRBV7-2; CDR3nt: TGTGCCAGCAGCAGGGGGCACAACACCGGGGAGCTGTTTTTT; CDR3aa: CASSRGHNTGELFF
j_gene: TRBJ2-7; abundance: few; d_gene: TRBD1; v_gene: TRBV7-9; CDR3nt: TGTGCCAGCAGCTCCGGGGACAGCGGATACTACGAGCAGTACTTC; CDR3aa: CASSSGDSGYYEQYF
j_gene: TRBJ1-2; abundance: .; d_gene: TRBD1; v_gene: TRBV30; CDR3nt: TGTGCCTGGAGTTCACAGGGGGATGGCTACACCTTC; CDR3aa: CAWSSQGDGYTF
j_gene: TRBJ2-3; abundance: .; d_gene: .; v_gene: TRBV9; CDR3nt: TGTGCCAGCAGCGTAGACGGGAGCCCCCGTACGCAGTATTTT; CDR3aa: CASSVDGSPRTQYF
j_gene: TRBJ2-1; abundance: once; d_gene: TRBD2; v_gene: TRBV5-6; CDR3nt: TGTGCCAGCAGCCGGGGACTAGCGGGACCTCCACACTACAATGAGCAGTTCTTC; CDR3aa: CASSRGLAGPPHYNEQFF
j_gene: TRBJ2-1; abundance: .; d_gene: TRBD2; v_gene: TRBV3-1/TRBV3-2; CDR3nt: TGTGCCAGCAGCTTACTAGCGGGAGGGCCCGATGAGCAGTTCTTC; CDR3aa: CASSLLAGGPDEQFF
j_gene: TRBJ1-5; abundance: .; d_gene: .; v_gene: TRBV12-3/TRBV12-4; CDR3nt: TGTGCCAGCAGTTTAACTATTCTTCAGCCCCAGCATTTT; CDR3aa: CASSLTILQPQHF
j_gene: TRBJ2-2; abundance: .; d_gene: .; v_gene: TRBV28; CDR3nt: TGTGCCAGCAGTTCAGACGGCCGGGCCGGGGAGCTGTTTTTT; CDR3aa: CASSSDGRAGELFF
j_gene: TRBJ2-7; abundance: .; d_gene: .; v_gene: TRBV9; CDR3nt: TGTGCCAGCAGCCTTAGAGGGATAGAAAGCTCCTACGAGCAGTACTTC; CDR3aa: CASSLRGIESSYEQYF
j_gene: TRBJ2-3; abundance: .; d_gene: TRBD1; v_gene: TRBV29-1; CDR3nt: TGCAGCTTGGGACAGGGCACAGATACGCAGTATTTT; CDR3aa: CSLGQGTDTQYF
j_gene: TRBJ1-4; abundance: .; d_gene: .; v_gene: TRBV7-2; CDR3nt: TGTGCCAGCAGCTATAAAGCCTCAACTAATGAAAAACTGTTTTTT; CDR3aa: CASSYKASTNEKLFF
j_gene: TRBJ1-6; abundance: .; d_gene: TRBD1; v_gene: TRBV10-3; CDR3nt: TGTGCCACCCGACAGGGGGCGGATTCACCCCTCCACTTT; CDR3aa: CATRQGADSPLHF